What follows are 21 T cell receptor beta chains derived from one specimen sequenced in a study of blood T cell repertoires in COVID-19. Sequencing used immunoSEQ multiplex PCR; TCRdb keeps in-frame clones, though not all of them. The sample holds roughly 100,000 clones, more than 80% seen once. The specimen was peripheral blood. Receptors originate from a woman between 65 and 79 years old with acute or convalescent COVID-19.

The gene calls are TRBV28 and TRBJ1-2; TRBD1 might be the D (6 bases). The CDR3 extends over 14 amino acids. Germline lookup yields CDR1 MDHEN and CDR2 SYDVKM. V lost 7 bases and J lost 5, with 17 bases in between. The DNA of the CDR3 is TGTGCCAGCACCGACAGGATTGAGGTTTATGGCTACACCTTC. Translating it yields CASTDRIEVYGYTF.

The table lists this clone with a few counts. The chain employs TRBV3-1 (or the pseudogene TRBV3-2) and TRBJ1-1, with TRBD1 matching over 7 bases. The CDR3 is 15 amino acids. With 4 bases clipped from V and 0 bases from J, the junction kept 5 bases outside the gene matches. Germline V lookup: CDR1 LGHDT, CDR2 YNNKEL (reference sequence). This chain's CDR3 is CASSLGGAMNTEAFF. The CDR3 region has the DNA TGTGCCAGCAGCCTAGGGGGCGCAATGAACACTGAAGCTTTCTTT.

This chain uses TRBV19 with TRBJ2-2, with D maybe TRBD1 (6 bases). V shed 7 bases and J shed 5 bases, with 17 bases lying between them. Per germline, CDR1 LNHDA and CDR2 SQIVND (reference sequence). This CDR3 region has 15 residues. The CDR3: CASKQTGRGTGELFF. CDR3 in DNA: TGTGCCAGTAAGCAAACAGGGAGAGGGACCGGGGAGCTGTTTTTT. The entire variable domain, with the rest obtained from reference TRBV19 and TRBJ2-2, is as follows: DGGITQSPKYLFRKEGQNVTLSCEQNLNHDAMYWYRQDPGQGLRLIYYSQIVNDFQKGDIAEGYSVSREKKESFPLTVTSAQKNPTAFYLCASKQTGRGTGELFFGEGSRLTVL.

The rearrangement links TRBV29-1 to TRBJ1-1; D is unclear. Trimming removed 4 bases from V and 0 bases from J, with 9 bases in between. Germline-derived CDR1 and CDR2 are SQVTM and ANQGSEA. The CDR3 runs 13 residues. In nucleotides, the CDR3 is TGCAGCGTTGGAGCGGAAATGAACACTGAAGCTTTCTTT. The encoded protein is CSVGAEMNTEAFF.

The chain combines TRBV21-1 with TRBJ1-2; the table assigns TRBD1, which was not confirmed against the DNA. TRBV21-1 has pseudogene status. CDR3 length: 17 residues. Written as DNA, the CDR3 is TGTGCCAGCAGCAAAGCGGGACAGGGGGCGCGAGAGTATGGCTACACCTTC. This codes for CASSKAGQGAREYGYTF.

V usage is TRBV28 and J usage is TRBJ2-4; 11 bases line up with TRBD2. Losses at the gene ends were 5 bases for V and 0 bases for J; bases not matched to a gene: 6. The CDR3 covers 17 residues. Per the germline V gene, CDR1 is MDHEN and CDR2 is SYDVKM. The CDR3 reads CASSPRTSGLAKNIQYF. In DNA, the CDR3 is TGTGCCAGCAGTCCAAGGACTAGCGGGTTAGCCAAAAACATTCAGTACTTC.

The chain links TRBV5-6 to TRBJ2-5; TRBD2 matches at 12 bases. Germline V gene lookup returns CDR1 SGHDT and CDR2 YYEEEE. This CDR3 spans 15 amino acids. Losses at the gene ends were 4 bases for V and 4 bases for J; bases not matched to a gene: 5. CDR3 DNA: TGTGCCAGCAGCACCCCGACTAGCGGGGGAGAGACCCAGTACTTC. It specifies CASSTPTSGGETQYF. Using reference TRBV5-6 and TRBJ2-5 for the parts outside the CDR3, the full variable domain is DAGVTQSPTHLIKTRGQQVTLRCSPKSGHDTVSWYQQALGQGPQFIFQYYEEEERQRGNFPDRFSGHQFPNYSSELNVNALLLGDSALYLCASSTPTSGGETQYFGPGTRLLVL.

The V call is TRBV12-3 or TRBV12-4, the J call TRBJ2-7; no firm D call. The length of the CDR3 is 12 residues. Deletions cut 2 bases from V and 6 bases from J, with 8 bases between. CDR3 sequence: CASSLIESEQYF. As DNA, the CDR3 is TGTGCCAGCAGTTTAATAGAGAGCGAGCAGTACTTC.

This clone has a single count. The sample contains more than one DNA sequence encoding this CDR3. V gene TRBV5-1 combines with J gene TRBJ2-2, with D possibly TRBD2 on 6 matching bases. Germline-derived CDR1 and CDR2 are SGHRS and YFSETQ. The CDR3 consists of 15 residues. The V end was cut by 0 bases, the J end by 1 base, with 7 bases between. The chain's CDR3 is CASSLAGENTGELFF. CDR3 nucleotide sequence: TGCGCCAGCAGCTTGGCGGGGGAGAACACCGGGGAGCTGTTTTTT.

The DNA of the CDR3 is TGTGCCAGCTCACCACAGGTTGGAGGGGATCAGCCCCAGCATTTT. Translated: CASSPQVGGDQPQHF. The chain employs TRBV18 and TRBJ1-5, with a possible D match to TRBD1 (5 bases). The CDR3 covers 15 residues. With 1 base removed from V and 5 bases from J, the gap between germline ends came to 12 bases. Germline CDR1 KGHSH, CDR2 LQKENI. Full variable domain (outside the CDR3, taken from reference TRBV18 and TRBJ1-5): NAGVMQNPRHLVRRRGQEARLRCSPMKGHSHVYWYRQLPEEGLKFMVYLQKENIIDESGMPKERFSAEFPKEGPSILRIQQVVRGDSAAYFCASSPQVGGDQPQHFGDGTRLSIL.

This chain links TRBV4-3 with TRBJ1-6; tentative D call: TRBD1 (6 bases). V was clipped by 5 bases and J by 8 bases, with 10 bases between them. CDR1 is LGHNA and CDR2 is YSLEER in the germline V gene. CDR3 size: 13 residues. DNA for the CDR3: TGCGCCAGCAGCAACACAGGGTATTCACCCCTCCACTTT. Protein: CASSNTGYSPLHF.

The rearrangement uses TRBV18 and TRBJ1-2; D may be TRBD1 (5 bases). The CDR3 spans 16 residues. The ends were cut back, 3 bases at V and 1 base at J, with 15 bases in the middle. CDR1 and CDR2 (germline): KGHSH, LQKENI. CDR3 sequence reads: CASSPFGGSINYGYTF. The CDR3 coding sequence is TGTGCCAGCTCACCCTTCGGGGGGTCCATTAACTATGGCTACACCTTC.

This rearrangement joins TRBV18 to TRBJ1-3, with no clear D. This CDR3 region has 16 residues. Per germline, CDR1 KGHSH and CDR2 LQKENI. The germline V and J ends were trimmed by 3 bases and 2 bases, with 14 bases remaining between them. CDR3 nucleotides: TGTGCCAGCTCACCTCCTGACGGGATGACTGGAAACACCATATATTTT. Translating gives CASSPPDGMTGNTIYF.

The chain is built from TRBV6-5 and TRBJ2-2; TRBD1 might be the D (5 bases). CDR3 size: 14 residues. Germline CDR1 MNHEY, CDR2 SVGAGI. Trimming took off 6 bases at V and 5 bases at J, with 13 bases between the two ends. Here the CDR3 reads CASRSDSLTGELFF. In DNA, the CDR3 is TGTGCCAGCAGGTCCGACAGTTTAACCGGGGAGCTGTTTTTT.

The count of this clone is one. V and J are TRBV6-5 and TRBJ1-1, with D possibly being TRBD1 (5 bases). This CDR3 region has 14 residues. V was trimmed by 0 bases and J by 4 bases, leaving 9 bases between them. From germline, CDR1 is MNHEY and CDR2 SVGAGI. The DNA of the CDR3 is TGTGCCAGCAGTTACTCAGGGGCTGGCACTGAAGCTTTCTTT. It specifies CASSYSGAGTEAFF.

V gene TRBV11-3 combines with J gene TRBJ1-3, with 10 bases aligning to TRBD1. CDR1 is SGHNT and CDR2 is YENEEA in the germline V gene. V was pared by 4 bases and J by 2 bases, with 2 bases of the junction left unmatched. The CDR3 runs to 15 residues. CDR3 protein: CASSSGTGAGNTIYF. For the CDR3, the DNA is TGTGCCAGCAGCTCAGGGACAGGGGCTGGAAACACCATATATTTT.

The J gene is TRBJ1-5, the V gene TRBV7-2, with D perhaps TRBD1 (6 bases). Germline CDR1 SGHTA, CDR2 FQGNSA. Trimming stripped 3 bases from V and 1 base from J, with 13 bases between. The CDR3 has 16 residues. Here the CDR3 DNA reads TGTGCCAGCAGCTTGACAGGTTTCTCGAGCAATCAGCCCCAGCATTTT. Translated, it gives CASSLTGFSSNQPQHF.

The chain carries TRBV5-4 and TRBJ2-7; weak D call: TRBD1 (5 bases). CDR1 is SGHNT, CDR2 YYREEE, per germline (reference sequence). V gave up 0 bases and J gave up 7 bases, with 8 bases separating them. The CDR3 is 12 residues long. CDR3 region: CASSLVQGEQYF. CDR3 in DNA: TGTGCCAGCAGCTTGGTTCAGGGAGAGCAGTACTTC.

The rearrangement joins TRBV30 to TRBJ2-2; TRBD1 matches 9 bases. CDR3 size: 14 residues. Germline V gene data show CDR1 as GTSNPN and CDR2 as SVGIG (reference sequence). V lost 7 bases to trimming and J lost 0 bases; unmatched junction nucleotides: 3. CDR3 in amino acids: CALQGATNTGELFF. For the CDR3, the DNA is TGTGCCTTACAGGGGGCGACGAACACCGGGGAGCTGTTTTTT.

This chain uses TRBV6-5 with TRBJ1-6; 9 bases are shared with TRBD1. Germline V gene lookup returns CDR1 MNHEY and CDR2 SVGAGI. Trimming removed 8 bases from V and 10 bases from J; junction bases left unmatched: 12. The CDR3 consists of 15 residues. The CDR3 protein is CASAKQGARSSPLHF. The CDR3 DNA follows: TGTGCCAGCGCTAAACAGGGGGCGAGGAGCTCACCCCTCCACTTT.

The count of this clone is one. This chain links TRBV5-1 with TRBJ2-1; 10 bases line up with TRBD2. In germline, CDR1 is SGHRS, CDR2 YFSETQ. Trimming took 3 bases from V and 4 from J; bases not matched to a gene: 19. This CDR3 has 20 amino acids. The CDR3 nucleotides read TGCGCCAGCAGCTCCCCTAATTACCCTGGAGCGGGGGGGCGATACAATGAGCAGTTCTTC. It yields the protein CASSSPNYPGAGGRYNEQFF.